Each of the 12 T cell receptor beta chains below was sequenced from the same sample in a study of naive and memory T cell subsets. Two oligonucleotides, mixed equimolar, formed the beta constant-region primer covering TRBC1 and TRBC2. One entry per CDR3 protein, called by TCRdb with MiXCR from the UMI-ligation and nested PCR reads. The table records 150,000 or so distinct CDR3 sequences, 15% to 20% of them present only once. Sequenced: naive CD4+ T cells from blood. The origin of the receptors is a human donor in good health.

The table lists this clonotype with a few counts. J is TRBJ2-2 and V is TRBV5-1; the D gene is possibly TRBD2 (6 bases). In germline, CDR1 is SGHRS, CDR2 YFSETQ. The CDR3 runs 16 residues. Trimming left V 0 bases short and J 6 bases short, with 15 bases between. As DNA, the CDR3 is TGCGCCAGCAGCTTGGAGGCTAGCGTCCGGGCCGGGGAGCTGTTTTTT. It codes for CASSLEASVRAGELFF.

Comments on this clonotype: Compared with germline, one end of the junction differs, possibly owing to a read error. The V gene is TRBV6-2 or TRBV6-3, the J gene TRBJ2-4, with D possibly called TRBD1 or TRBD2 (6 bases each). This CDR3 has 11 amino acids. Germline V lookup: CDR1 MNHEY, CDR2 SVGEGT. The CDR3 loop is CDSMGGNIQYF. In nucleotides, the CDR3 is TGTGACAGCATGGGGGGCAACATTCAGTACTTC.

The chain carries TRBV7-3 and TRBJ2-7; TRBD2 agrees at 14 bases. Germline CDR1 SGHTA, CDR2 FQGTGA. The ends lost 5 bases at V and 5 bases at J; junction bases unmatched: 8. The CDR3 loop spans 16 amino acids. The CDR3 DNA follows: TGTGCCAGCAGCCCTACGGGGACTAGCGGGAGTAACGAGCAGTACTTC. Translation gives CASSPTGTSGSNEQYF.

This clonotype was detected only a few times. The chain joins TRBV5-1 to TRBJ1-1; D call uncertain. V lost 0 bases, J lost 2 bases, and 8 bases lay in between. The CDR3 spans 14 residues. Germline CDR1 SGHRS, CDR2 YFSETQ. DNA of the CDR3: TGCGCCAGCAGCTTGGTGTGGGTTAACACTGAAGCTTTCTTT. Encoded protein: CASSLVWVNTEAFF. The full variable domain, with the rest looked up from reference TRBV5-1 and TRBJ1-1, is KAGVTQTPRYLIKTRGQQVTLSCSPISGHRSVSWYQQTPGQGLQFLFEYFSETQRNKGNFPGRFSGRQFSNSRSEMNVSTLELGDSALYLCASSLVWVNTEAFFGQGTRLTVV.

The chain combines TRBV20-1 with TRBJ2-1; 11 bases are a match to TRBD2. After removal of 2 bases from V and 8 bases from J, the junction contained 8 bases not matched to a gene. The CDR3 extends over 15 amino acids. CDR1 is DFQATT and CDR2 is SNEGSKA in the germline V gene (reference sequence). The CDR3 is CSARPTSGSVDEQFF. DNA for the CDR3: TGCAGTGCTAGACCCACTAGCGGGAGTGTCGATGAGCAGTTCTTC.

This clonotype appeared a single time. The chain uses TRBV12-3 or TRBV12-4 and TRBJ2-5, with a possible D match to TRBD1 (6 bases). This CDR3 is built from 13 residues. V was shortened by 5 bases and J by 4 bases, with 11 bases between the two germline ends. The chain's CDR3 is CASSQGCRETQYF. The CDR3, as DNA: TGTGCCAGCAGTCAGGGGTGTCGAGAGACCCAGTACTTC.

This clonotype showed up just a few times. This chain links TRBV20-1 with TRBJ2-7; 9 bases align to TRBD1. The CDR3 totals 13 residues. Germline CDR1 reads DFQATT; CDR2 reads SNEGSKA (reference sequence). V shed 5 bases, J shed 7 bases, and the junction held 9 bases outside the gene matches. The CDR3 reads CSALHRGQKEQYF. The CDR3 coding sequence is TGCAGTGCTCTCCACAGGGGGCAAAAAGAGCAGTACTTC.

The chain links TRBV7-2 to TRBJ2-1; D gene unclear. The ends were cut back, 1 base at V and 0 bases at J, with 13 bases in the middle. CDR1 SGHTA and CDR2 FQGNSA come from the germline V gene. The CDR3 extends over 17 amino acids. CDR3 protein: CASSLEVGMSSYNEQFF. In DNA, the CDR3 is TGTGCCAGCAGCTTAGAGGTTGGGATGAGCTCCTACAATGAGCAGTTCTTC.

The chain couples TRBV19 to TRBJ2-2, with D perhaps matching TRBD1 (5 bases). The CDR3 covers 16 residues. From germline, CDR1 is LNHDA and CDR2 SQIVND (reference sequence). The V end was cut by 2 bases, the J end by 0 bases, with 10 bases between. The CDR3 nucleotides read TGTGCCAGTAGTATATGGGGCAGAGCGAACACCGGGGAGCTGTTTTTT. This encodes CASSIWGRANTGELFF. Using reference TRBV19 and TRBJ2-2 for the parts outside the CDR3, the full variable domain is DGGITQSPKYLFRKEGQNVTLSCEQNLNHDAMYWYRQDPGQGLRLIYYSQIVNDFQKGDIAEGYSVSREKKESFPLTVTSAQKNPTAFYLCASSIWGRANTGELFFGEGSRLTVL.

This clonotype occurred a few times. This chain uses TRBV10-3 with TRBJ1-1; no definite D call. V shed 0 bases and J shed 3 bases, with 14 bases lying between them. Germline CDR1 is ENHRY and CDR2 is SYGVKD. This CDR3 is 16 amino acids long. The CDR3 region has the DNA TGTGCCATCAGTGAGTCAGGCCTCCTCAGAGACACTGAAGCTTTCTTT. It yields the protein CAISESGLLRDTEAFF.

The chain employs TRBV5-1 and TRBJ2-1, with a weak D call TRBD2 (5 bases). The germline V gene has CDR1 SGHRS and CDR2 YFSETQ. V lost 6 bases and J lost 4, with 14 bases in between. The CDR3 loop spans 14 amino acids. CDR3: CASTSDSVYNEQFF. As DNA, the CDR3 is TGCGCCAGCACCTCGGACTCGGTTTACAATGAGCAGTTCTTC.

This clonotype was counted a few times. CDR3 coding DNA: TGCGCCAGCAGCTTGCCGGCAGGGGGACAAGAGACCCAGTACTTC. Its protein product is CASSLPAGGQETQYF. The rearrangement links TRBV5-1 to TRBJ2-5; TRBD1 matches 7 bases. V shed 1 base, J shed 2 bases, and the junction held 5 bases outside the gene matches. The CDR3 contains 15 residues. Germline V gives CDR1 SGHRS, CDR2 YFSETQ.